These 30 T cell receptor beta chains came from one sample sequenced in a study of blood T cell repertoires in COVID-19 (dated by TCRdb to 2018 to 2021). The library was built by means of the immunoSEQ multiplex PCR assay. The table was pulled from immuneACCESS by TCRdb, which kept in-frame rearrangements only. Such tables lose some clones; where checked, under half of the loss comes from unresolved V genes, and the rest has no known cause. The sample yields fewer than 70,000 clones; more than 80% were counted once. Clones ranked in the top ten supply about 9.3% of the sample. Sequenced: peripheral blood. The receptors shown here come from an elderly woman with active COVID-19.

The chain carries TRBV29-1 and TRBJ1-1, with D possibly matching TRBD1 (5 bases). CDR3 length: 13 amino acids. In germline, CDR1 is SQVTM, CDR2 ANQGSEA. The V end was cut by 4 bases, the J end by 4 bases, with 13 bases between. CDR3 sequence (DNA): TGCAGCGTTGTGAGTTTTCAGGGCACTGAAGCTTTCTTT. The encoded protein is CSVVSFQGTEAFF. Complete variable domain (other parts from reference TRBV29-1 and TRBJ1-1): SAVISQKPSRDICQRGTSLTIQCQVDSQVTMMFWYRQQPGQSLTLIATANQGSEATYESGFVIDKFPISRPNLTFSTLTVSNMSPEDSSIYLCSVVSFQGTEAFFGQGTRLTVV.

This clone was recorded once. The genes are TRBV10-2 and TRBJ2-7, with D tentatively TRBD1 (7 bases). The CDR3 contains 15 residues. Trimming took 3 bases from V and 3 from J, leaving 15 bases between them. Germline assignment: CDR1 WSHSY and CDR2 SAAADI. The CDR3 bases are TGCGCCAGCAGTGACTTTCAGGGGGAGGACTACGAGCAGTACTTC. Its protein is CASSDFQGEDYEQYF.

For the CDR3, the DNA is TGTGCCAGCTCACCACTTCTTCAGGGTTCCAACGTCCTGACTTTC. This encodes CASSPLLQGSNVLTF. This chain uses TRBV18 with TRBJ2-6; a possible D gene is TRBD1 (5 bases). Germline-derived CDR1 and CDR2 are KGHSH and LQKENI. Between the trimmed V and J ends, which lost 1 base and 8 bases, there was a span of 12 bases. This CDR3 has 15 amino acids.

The chain carries TRBV18 and TRBJ1-1; D perhaps matches TRBD1 (6 bases). The germline gives CDR1 KGHSH, CDR2 LQKENI. V lost 2 bases and J 2 bases, leaving 12 bases between the germline ends. The CDR3 is made up of 15 amino acids. The CDR3 protein is CASSPEQGKNTEAFF. The DNA for the CDR3 is TGTGCCAGCTCACCAGAGCAGGGGAAAAACACTGAAGCTTTCTTT.

The rearrangement joins TRBV20-1 to TRBJ2-3; the D is unclear. Trimming removed 7 bases from V and 3 bases from J, with 8 bases in between. From germline, CDR1 is DFQATT and CDR2 SNEGSKA (reference sequence). The CDR3 length is 11 residues. The CDR3 loop is CSVHRTDTQYF. The CDR3 bases are TGCAGTGTCCATAGAACAGATACGCAGTATTTT.

The chain uses TRBV2 and TRBJ2-7; D is undetermined. CDR3 length: 12 amino acids. From germline, CDR1 is SNHLY and CDR2 FYNNEI. Trimming stripped 7 bases from V and 3 bases from J, with 10 bases between. CDR3 DNA: TGTGCCAGCATTAGTATCAACTACGAGCAGTACTTC. Its protein product is CASISINYEQYF.

This clone was seen a single time. J is TRBJ2-6 and V is TRBV28; no clear D gene. The germline V and J ends were trimmed by 11 bases and 0 bases, with 11 bases remaining between them. In germline, CDR1 is MDHEN, CDR2 SYDVKM. The CDR3 runs to 14 residues. The CDR3 region is CASLSASGANVLTF. Written as DNA, the CDR3 is TGTGCCTCCCTAAGCGCCTCTGGGGCCAACGTCCTGACTTTC.

The J gene is TRBJ2-2, the V gene TRBV29-1; maybe TRBD1 (6 bases). The V gene's germline CDR1 is SQVTM and CDR2 ANQGSEA. V was cut by 7 bases and J by 3 bases, with 15 bases left in between. The CDR3 runs 14 residues. The CDR3 DNA reads TGCAGCGCGATGGGACAACCGCACACCGGGGAGCTGTTTTTT. Protein product: CSAMGQPHTGELFF.

The CDR3, as DNA: TGTGCCAGCAGCTCCTTAGCGGGAGCATCCGCAGATACGCAGTATTTT. It codes for CASSSLAGASADTQYF. The chain links TRBV7-8 to TRBJ2-3; the match to TRBD2 covers 9 bases. Looked up from germline, CDR1 is SGHVS and CDR2 is FQNEAQ. After removal of 4 bases from V and 4 bases from J, the junction contained 9 bases not matched to a gene. The CDR3 is 16 residues long. The variable domain in full, completed from reference TRBV7-8 and TRBJ2-3, reads GAGVSQSPRYKVAKRGQDVALRCDPISGHVSLFWYQQALGQGPEFLTYFQNEAQLDKSGLPSDRFFAERPEGSVSTLKIQRTQQEDSAVYLCASSSLAGASADTQYFGPGTRLTVL.

The V call is TRBV5-6, the J call TRBJ2-3, with D possibly matching TRBD2 (5 bases). The CDR3 has 14 amino acids. V shed 2 bases and J shed 6 bases, with 13 bases lying between them. Germline CDR1 SGHDT, CDR2 YYEEEE. CDR3 loop: CASSLDLARDTQYF. CDR3 in DNA: TGTGCCAGCAGCTTAGACCTAGCTCGCGATACGCAGTATTTT.

The CDR3 loop is CASTPGTGVSNEQFF. CDR3 DNA: TGTGCCAGCACCCCAGGGACAGGGGTTTCTAATGAGCAGTTCTTC. The V and J genes are TRBV9 and TRBJ2-1, with TRBD1 identical over 10 bases. CDR1 SGDLS and CDR2 YYNGEE come from the germline V gene. CDR3 length: 15 amino acids. V shed 6 bases and J 7 bases; nucleotides not matched to a gene: 10.

This chain links TRBV4-1 with TRBJ1-5; D is possibly TRBD1 (5 bases). Trimming left V 0 bases short and J 2 bases short, with 17 bases between. The CDR3 has 18 amino acids. Germline CDR1 reads MGHRA; CDR2 reads YSYEKL. The CDR3 protein is CASSQEGGGAMGNQPQHF. The CDR3 DNA reads TGCGCCAGCAGCCAAGAAGGCGGGGGAGCGATGGGCAATCAGCCCCAGCATTTT.

This chain connects TRBV6-5 to TRBJ2-7; 9 bases map to TRBD2. The CDR3 loop spans 15 amino acids. CDR1 and CDR2 (germline): MNHEY, SVGAGI. V was pared by 6 bases and J by 6 bases, with 12 bases of the junction left unmatched. The CDR3 DNA sequence: TGTGCCAGCAGCCTTACTAGCCTAGCGGGATCCGAGCAGTACTTC. Its protein product is CASSLTSLAGSEQYF.

This clone has just one count. The chain uses TRBV29-1 and TRBJ1-1; tentative D call: TRBD1 (5 bases). Trimming cost V 8 bases and J 2 bases, with 18 bases left between them. This CDR3 is built from 14 residues. Germline V gene data show CDR1 as SQVTM and CDR2 as ANQGSEA. DNA for the CDR3: TGCAGCACCCGACCGGGGGTGGCTAACACTGAAGCTTTCTTT. This sequence encodes CSTRPGVANTEAFF.

The chain has TRBV2 and TRBJ2-3; 15 positions agree with TRBD2. V shed 6 bases and J 4 bases; nucleotides not matched to a gene: 2. This CDR3 has 15 amino acids. Per germline, CDR1 SNHLY and CDR2 FYNNEI. CDR3 in amino acids: CASRGLAGGADTQYF. The CDR3, as DNA: TGTGCCAGCAGAGGACTAGCGGGGGGGGCAGATACGCAGTATTTT.

Only a few counts were recorded for this clone. The gene calls are TRBV13 and TRBJ1-4; 7 positions agree with TRBD1. CDR1 is PRHDT and CDR2 is FYEKMQ in the germline V gene (reference sequence). CDR3 length: 15 residues. Trimming cost V 4 bases and J 7 bases; bases outside gene matches: 9. The CDR3 sequence: CASSSSTGHGEKLFF. The CDR3 DNA is TGTGCCAGCAGCTCATCGACAGGGCACGGTGAAAAACTGTTTTTT.

The CDR3 DNA reads TGCGCCAGCAGCTTGGGGACTTTGAACGGAAACATTCAGTACTTC. This encodes CASSLGTLNGNIQYF. This chain joins TRBV5-1 and TRBJ2-4; tentatively, D is TRBD2 (5 bases). CDR1 is SGHRS, CDR2 YFSETQ, per germline. V was trimmed by 0 bases and J by 6 bases, leaving 13 bases between them. CDR3 length: 15 residues.

This chain uses TRBV2 with TRBJ2-7; 9 bases fit TRBD1. CDR3 length: 13 residues. Germline trimming cut 6 bases from V and 10 bases from J; bases unmatched to any gene: 10. Germline V gives CDR1 SNHLY, CDR2 FYNNEI. The DNA for the CDR3 is TGTGCCAGCAGGACGCTACAGGGGGCCGTACAGTACTTC. The encoded protein is CASRTLQGAVQYF.

The V gene is TRBV2, the J gene TRBJ2-2, with D tentatively TRBD1 (6 bases). The CDR3 totals 14 residues. Per the germline V gene, CDR1 is SNHLY and CDR2 is FYNNEI. V shed 2 bases and J shed 3 bases, with 7 bases lying between them. In DNA, the CDR3 is TGTGCCAGCAGTGAACAGGGGCACACCGGGGAGCTGTTTTTT. Its protein is CASSEQGHTGELFF.

In this sample, this clone turned up once. The V and J genes are TRBV28 and TRBJ2-5, with TRBD1 identical over 7 bases. This CDR3 comprises 14 residues. After removal of 3 bases from V and 5 bases from J, the junction contained 6 bases not matched to a gene. Germline assignment: CDR1 MDHEN and CDR2 SYDVKM. The CDR3 reads CASSLGQFRETQYF. The CDR3 nucleotides read TGTGCCAGCAGTTTGGGACAGTTTAGGGAGACCCAGTACTTC.

This clone has only one observation. The rearrangement links TRBV3-1 (or the pseudogene TRBV3-2) to TRBJ1-6; D gene uncertain. V shed 0 bases and J shed 9 bases, with 6 bases lying between them. Germline V gene sequence: CDR1 LGHDT, CDR2 YNNKEL (reference sequence). The CDR3 runs to 13 residues. CDR3 coding DNA: TGTGCCAGCAGCCAAGAGAGGCGTTCACCCCTCCACTTT. The encoded protein is CASSQERRSPLHF.

The sample holds a few counts of this clone. The V call is TRBV2, the J call TRBJ2-3, with 13 bases aligning to TRBD2. V gave up 6 bases and J gave up 8 bases; unmatched junction bases: 8. Germline CDR1 and CDR2: SNHLY and FYNNEI. This CDR3 has 15 amino acids. The chain's CDR3 is CASRELAGGPGTQYF. DNA of the CDR3: TGTGCCAGCAGGGAACTAGCGGGAGGGCCGGGTACGCAGTATTTT.

This clone was observed a handful of times. Here the CDR3 reads CASSERTGRNQPQHF. Written as DNA, the CDR3 is TGTGCCAGCAGTGAAAGGACAGGGAGGAATCAGCCCCAGCATTTT. This sequence joins TRBV2 and TRBJ1-5; TRBD1 aligns across 8 bases. CDR3 length: 15 amino acids. Germline values: CDR1 SNHLY, CDR2 FYNNEI. The V segment lost 2 bases and the J segment 4 bases; nucleotides outside the gene matches: 4.

The rearrangement links TRBV4-1 to TRBJ2-5; TRBD1 agrees at 10 bases. CDR1 is MGHRA, CDR2 YSYEKL, per germline. The CDR3 spans 20 residues. V dropped 1 base and J dropped 2; count of bases not matched to a gene: 16. CDR3 sequence: CASSQVYIRDRGLLQETQYF. DNA of the CDR3: TGCGCCAGCAGCCAAGTTTATATCCGGGACAGGGGACTTCTTCAAGAGACCCAGTACTTC.

The genes are TRBV5-8 and TRBJ2-1; no clear D. Trimming took off 4 bases at V and 7 bases at J, with 6 bases between the two ends. This CDR3 comprises 11 residues. CDR1 SGHTS and CDR2 YDEGEE come from the germline V gene. CDR3 region: CASSPRNEQFF. CDR3 coding DNA: TGTGCCAGCAGCCCTAGGAATGAGCAGTTCTTC.

The chain joins TRBV25-1 to TRBJ1-2; a possible D gene is TRBD1 (5 bases). The germline V gene encodes CDR1 MGHDK and CDR2 SYGVNS. V lost 2 bases, J lost 8 bases, and 12 bases lay in between. The CDR3 contains 13 residues. CDR3 residues: CASSEGSRGGYTF. CDR3 in DNA: TGTGCCAGCAGTGAAGGTTCGCGGGGCGGCTACACCTTC.

V usage is TRBV7-9 and J usage is TRBJ2-5, with TRBD1 as a possible D gene (5 bases). From germline, CDR1 is SEHNR and CDR2 FQNEAQ (reference sequence). The CDR3 is made up of 15 amino acids. With 0 bases removed from V and 5 bases from J, the gap between germline ends came to 13 bases. The CDR3 DNA is TGTGCCAGCAGCTTAGCCAGTGGGGCTCAGGAGACCCAGTACTTC. Protein: CASSLASGAQETQYF.

The genes are TRBV4-1 and TRBJ2-7, with 8 bases identical to TRBD1. The CDR3 spans 13 residues. V trimming: 4 bases; J trimming: 7 bases; junction bases outside the gene matches: 6. Germline-derived CDR1 and CDR2 are MGHRA and YSYEKL. The CDR3 DNA reads as TGCGCCAGCAGCCGGACAGGGACGGAGGAGCAGTACGTC. Protein sequence: CASSRTGTEEQYV.

The chain links TRBV20-1 to TRBJ2-5; unclear D gene. V was trimmed by 1 base and J by 3 bases, leaving 3 bases between them. The CDR3 runs to 11 residues. From germline, CDR1 is DFQATT and CDR2 SNEGSKA (reference sequence). CDR3 sequence (DNA): TGCAGTGCTAGAGGCGAAGAGACCCAGTACTTC. It codes for CSARGEETQYF.

V and J are TRBV5-1 and TRBJ2-7, with D maybe TRBD1 (6 bases). Germline CDR1 and CDR2: SGHRS and YFSETQ. The CDR3 is 13 amino acids. V lost 4 bases, J lost 6 bases, and 14 bases lay in between. The CDR3: CASSKGEGVEQYF. For the CDR3, the DNA is TGCGCCAGCAGCAAGGGAGAGGGGGTCGAGCAGTACTTC.